Presented here are 20 T cell receptor beta chains from one specimen sequenced in a study of CD4 T cells in relation to SARS-CoV-2 and coronaviruses. The antigens for these receptors are not known. Unexposed donor CD4+ T cells date from about 2011-2019, before the COVID-19 pandemic. After ten to eleven days of culture, CD4+ T cells were isolated. Produced via immunoSEQ multiplex PCR; TCRdb's table is partial and in-frame only. The data contain approximately 25,000 clones, less than 75% of them singletons. Sequenced input: CD4+ T cells from PBMCs, cultured in vitro. The receptors originated from a human donor in good health.

The V gene is TRBV7-9, the J gene TRBJ2-5; TRBD1 or TRBD2 may be the D gene (6 bases each). Trimming cost V 1 base and J 6 bases, with 12 bases left between them. There are 14 residues in the CDR3. CDR1 and CDR2 (germline): SEHNR, FQNEAQ (reference sequence). CDR3 bases: TGTGCCAGCAGCTTAGGGCAGGGGAGGAAGACCCAGTACTTC. Its protein is CASSLGQGRKTQYF.

This clone has only one observation. The chain links TRBV4-1 to TRBJ2-1; no clear D gene. V was clipped by 8 bases and J by 7 bases, with 9 bases between them. CDR3 size: 11 residues. Per germline, CDR1 MGHRA and CDR2 YSYEKL. CDR3 bases: TGCGCCAGCCAAATGTGGAATGAGCAGTTCTTC. Its protein product is CASQMWNEQFF.

The chain has TRBV24-1 and TRBJ2-5; maybe TRBD1 (6 bases). The CDR3 runs 15 residues. V was clipped by 2 bases and J by 2 bases, with 11 bases between them. Germline V gives CDR1 KGHDR, CDR2 SFDVKD. The CDR3 DNA is TGTGCCACCAGTGATTCCAACAGGGCGCAAGAGACCCAGTACTTC. This encodes CATSDSNRAQETQYF.

The chain uses TRBV19 and TRBJ1-1; tentatively, D is TRBD1 (5 bases). This CDR3 contains 17 residues. Germline V CDR1 and CDR2: LNHDA, SQIVND (reference sequence). Between the trimmed V and J ends, which lost 3 bases and 0 bases, there was a span of 17 bases. CDR3 DNA: TGTGCCAGTAGTATTCGCCCCCTTAGGGGCTTGAACACTGAAGCTTTCTTT. Translated, it gives CASSIRPLRGLNTEAFF.

The rearrangement joins TRBV29-1 to TRBJ2-7; 9 bases fit TRBD1. The V segment lost 6 bases and the J segment 5 bases; nucleotides outside the gene matches: 2. Germline CDR1 SQVTM, CDR2 ANQGSEA. The CDR3 totals 11 residues. The CDR3 DNA is TGCAGCGTGGGACAGGGACACGAGCAGTACTTC. It encodes CSVGQGHEQYF.

V is TRBV19 and J is TRBJ1-5, with 8 bases fitting TRBD1. The CDR3 is 12 residues long. From germline, CDR1 is LNHDA and CDR2 SQIVND (reference sequence). J was trimmed by 7 bases and V by 11 bases; bases with no gene match: 7. DNA of the CDR3: TGTGCCGGTGACAGGGGTGGGCAGCCCCAGCATTTT. It encodes CAGDRGGQPQHF.

The chain employs TRBV6-2 or TRBV6-3 and TRBJ1-3, with 8 bases matching TRBD1. Trimming at V came to 4 bases and at J to 0 bases, leaving 5 bases not matched to a gene. In germline, CDR1 is MNHEY, CDR2 SVGEGT. The CDR3 consists of 16 residues. In DNA form, the CDR3 reads TGTGCCAGCAGTTTCGGACAGGGTTACTCTGGAAACACCATATATTTT. It encodes CASSFGQGYSGNTIYF.

A remark on this clone: Other DNA sequences in the same sample also yield this CDR3. V and J are TRBV12-3 or TRBV12-4 and TRBJ1-1; perhaps TRBD1 as D (5 bases). The CDR3 extends over 13 amino acids. V was pared by 3 bases and J by 1 base, with 6 bases between. The CDR3 here is CASSLTANTEAFF. CDR3 coding DNA: TGTGCCAGCAGTTTGACAGCGAACACTGAAGCTTTCTTT.

This chain uses TRBV10-3 with TRBJ1-2; D is unclear. The CDR3 length is 14 residues. V lost 0 bases, J lost 2 bases, and 7 bases lay in between. CDR1 is ENHRY, CDR2 SYGVKD, per germline. The CDR3 spells CAISESLGNYGYTF. The DNA of the CDR3 is TGTGCCATCAGTGAGTCGCTGGGAAACTATGGCTACACCTTC.

Points on this clone: Compared with germline, one end of the junction differs, possibly owing to a read error. The chain links TRBV5-5 to TRBJ2-6; D not resolved. Germline assignment: CDR1 SGHKS and CDR2 YYEKEE (reference sequence). There are 17 residues in the CDR3. The CDR3 protein is CASTLGIGNSGANVLTF. In nucleotides, the CDR3 is TGTGCCAGCACCTTGGGGATCGGAAACTCTGGGGCCAACGTCCTGACTTTC.

The J gene is TRBJ2-3, the V gene TRBV4-2; 9 nucleotides align to TRBD2. V lost 0 bases to trimming and J lost 5 bases; unmatched junction nucleotides: 15. Germline V gives CDR1 LGHNA, CDR2 YNFKEQ. This CDR3 is built from 19 residues. The CDR3 region is CASSQDVVREGLLKDTQYF. DNA of the CDR3: TGTGCCAGCAGCCAAGATGTAGTGCGGGAGGGCCTATTGAAAGATACGCAGTATTTT.

The chain has TRBV30 and TRBJ2-1; 7 bases are a match to TRBD2. The CDR3 totals 13 residues. Germline lookup yields CDR1 GTSNPN and CDR2 SVGIG (reference sequence). V was clipped by 3 bases and J by 6 bases; unmatched bases: 5. CDR3 loop: CAWSSGMINEQFF. The CDR3 region has the DNA TGTGCCTGGAGCAGCGGGATGATCAATGAGCAGTTCTTC.

The chain recombines TRBV24-1 with TRBJ1-4, with 7 bases fitting TRBD1. This CDR3 spans 13 amino acids. The germline V gene has CDR1 KGHDR and CDR2 SFDVKD. J lost 5 bases, V lost 9 bases, and 5 bases had no gene match. CDR3 sequence (DNA): TGTGCCACCCAACGGGACAGAAATGAAAAACTGTTTTTT. Encoded protein: CATQRDRNEKLFF.

The rearrangement joins TRBV12-3 or TRBV12-4 to TRBJ2-3; D not resolved. CDR3 length: 12 amino acids. V dropped 2 bases and J dropped 8 bases, with 8 bases sitting between them. CDR3 in amino acids: CASSLWLGTQYF. Written as DNA, the CDR3 is TGTGCCAGCAGTTTATGGTTAGGTACGCAGTATTTT.

V usage is TRBV2 and J usage is TRBJ2-1; 11 bases map to TRBD2. CDR3 length equals 17 residues. In germline, CDR1 is SNHLY, CDR2 FYNNEI. After removal of 4 bases from V and 2 bases from J, the junction contained 7 bases not matched to a gene. Here the CDR3 reads CASSVASGRWAYNEQFF. The CDR3 DNA reads as TGTGCCAGCAGTGTGGCTAGCGGGAGGTGGGCCTACAATGAGCAGTTCTTC.

The genes are TRBV12-5 and TRBJ2-7; maybe TRBD1 (6 bases). Germline CDR1 reads LGHNT; CDR2 reads FRNRAP. The CDR3 runs to 15 residues. The V and J ends lost 3 bases and 7 bases respectively, with 19 bases between them. The CDR3 DNA sequence: TGTGCTAGTGGTTTACACAGGGCACGACAGGTGGAGCAGTACTTC. It specifies CASGLHRARQVEQYF.

This clone was seen more than once but under ten times. The gene calls are TRBV5-6 and TRBJ1-6; weak D call: TRBD1 (5 bases). The germline gives CDR1 SGHDT, CDR2 YYEEEE. The CDR3 contains 15 residues. Deletions cut 1 base from V and 8 bases from J, with 13 bases between. CDR3 region: CASSLNSGFDSPLHF. In nucleotides, the CDR3 is TGTGCCAGCAGCTTGAACTCAGGGTTTGATTCACCCCTCCACTTT.

The V gene is TRBV24-1, the J gene TRBJ1-5; D is possibly TRBD1 (5 bases). Germline CDR1 reads KGHDR; CDR2 reads SFDVKD. V shed 9 bases and J shed 0 bases, with 17 bases lying between them. CDR3 length: 16 amino acids. CDR3 sequence (DNA): TGTGCCACCCTACTTACAGGCCCATATAGCAATCAGCCCCAGCATTTT. This sequence encodes CATLLTGPYSNQPQHF.

The gene calls are TRBV28 and TRBJ1-4; TRBD1 might be the D (6 bases). V was clipped by 3 bases and J by 10 bases, with 33 bases between them. The CDR3 is 20 residues long. Per germline, CDR1 MDHEN and CDR2 SYDVKM. This chain's CDR3 is CASSFPSRSRGVFSNGKLFF. Here the CDR3 DNA reads TGTGCCAGCAGTTTCCCGTCCCGGTCGAGGGGGGTTTTTAGCAACGGAAAACTGTTTTTT.

DNA for the CDR3: TGTGCCAGCAGCTCCATCCCCCACGCGGGAGGTATAGAAGAGACCCAGTACTTC. Translation gives CASSSIPHAGGIEETQYF. This chain connects TRBV3-1 (or the pseudogene TRBV3-2) to TRBJ2-5, with 8 bases matching TRBD2. Per the germline V gene, CDR1 is LGHDT and CDR2 is YNNKEL (reference sequence). This CDR3 comprises 18 residues. J was trimmed by 3 bases and V by 5 bases; bases with no gene match: 17.